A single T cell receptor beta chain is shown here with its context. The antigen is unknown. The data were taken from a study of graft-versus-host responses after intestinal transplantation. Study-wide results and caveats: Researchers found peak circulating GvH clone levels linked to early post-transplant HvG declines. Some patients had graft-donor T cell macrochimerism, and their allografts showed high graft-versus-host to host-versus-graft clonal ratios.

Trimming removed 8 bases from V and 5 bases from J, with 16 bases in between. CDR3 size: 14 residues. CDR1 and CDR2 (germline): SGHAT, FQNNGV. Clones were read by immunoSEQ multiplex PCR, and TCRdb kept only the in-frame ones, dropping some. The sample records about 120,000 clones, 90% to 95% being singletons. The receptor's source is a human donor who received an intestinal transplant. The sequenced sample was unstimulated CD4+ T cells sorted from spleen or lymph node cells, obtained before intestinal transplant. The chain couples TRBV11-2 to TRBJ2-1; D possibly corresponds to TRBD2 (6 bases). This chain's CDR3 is CASSRRAGHNEQFF. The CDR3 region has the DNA TGTGCCAGCTCTCGGAGAGCGGGCCACAATGAGCAGTTCTTC. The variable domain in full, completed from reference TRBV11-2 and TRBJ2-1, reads EAGVAQSPRYKIIEKRQSVAFWCNPISGHATLYWYQQILGQGPKLLIQFQNNGVVDDSQLPKDRFSAERLKGVDSTLKIQPAKLEDSAVYLCASSRRAGHNEQFFGPGTRLTVL.